This TCR beta chain was recorded in a study of T-cell reconstitution after alpha-beta-depleted transplantation in children. Many counts were recorded for this clonotype. Its antigen is as yet unknown. General study results and limits: Some patients showed high day-60 TCRbeta diversity, which derived from surviving recipient T cells and thymic progenitors. Several hundred expanded graft clones reportedly gave rise to the alpha-beta T cells present about two months after transplant.

From germline, CDR1 is MNHEY and CDR2 SMNVEV (reference sequence). J gave up 2 bases and V 1 base, and 5 bases lay outside the gene matches. The CDR3 is 15 amino acids. Using unique molecular identifiers, the investigators prepared the TCRbeta library. MiXCR, applied by TCRdb to the PCR reads, yields one record per CDR3 protein. The sample lists 180,000 or so distinct CDR3 sequences, approximately 6% seen once, with around 4.3% in the top ten. Sequenced here: PBMCs, sampled before TCRalphabeta/CD19-depleted stem cell transplant. This TCR was sampled from a girl under three years old with combined immunodeficiency, due to receive a stem cell transplant. The chain employs TRBV27 and TRBJ2-7, with 7 bases that match TRBD1. The chain's CDR3 is CASSLYRGLAYEQYF. CDR3 bases: TGTGCCAGCAGTTTATATAGGGGGCTCGCCTACGAGCAGTACTTC.